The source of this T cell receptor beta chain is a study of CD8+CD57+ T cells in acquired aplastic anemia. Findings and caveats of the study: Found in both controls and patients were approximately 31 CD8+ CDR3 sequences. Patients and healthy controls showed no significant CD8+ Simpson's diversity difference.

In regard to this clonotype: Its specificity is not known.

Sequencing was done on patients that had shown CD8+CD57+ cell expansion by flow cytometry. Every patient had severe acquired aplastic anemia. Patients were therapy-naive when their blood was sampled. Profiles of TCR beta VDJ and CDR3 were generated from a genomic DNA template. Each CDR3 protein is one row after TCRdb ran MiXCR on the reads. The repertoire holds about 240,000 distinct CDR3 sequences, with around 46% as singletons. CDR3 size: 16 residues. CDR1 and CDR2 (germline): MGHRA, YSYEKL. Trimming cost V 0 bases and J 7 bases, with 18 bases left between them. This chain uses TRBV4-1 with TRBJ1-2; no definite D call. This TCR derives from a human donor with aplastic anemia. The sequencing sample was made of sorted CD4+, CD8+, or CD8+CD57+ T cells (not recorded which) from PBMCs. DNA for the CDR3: TGCGCCAGCAGCCAAGAATTACGTGGCGGTCCAAGTGGCTACACCTTC. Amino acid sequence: CASSQELRGGPSGYTF.